This note documents a single T cell receptor (beta chain) sequence. Its target is not known. Trimming took off 6 bases at V and 3 bases at J, with 14 bases between the two ends. The CDR3 runs to 14 residues. Germline V gene lookup returns CDR1 SNHLY and CDR2 FYNNEI. This specimen belongs to a study of blood T cells in healthy people across ages. With a J-beta primer mix and a sample-barcoded 5' primer, a second PCR ran about 6 to 11 cycles. Every cDNA molecule bore a tag from a template-switch adaptor containing 12 random nucleotides. TCRdb redid the calling of the 5' RACE reads with MiXCR, one entry per CDR3 protein. The data contain 1.2 million to 1.5 million distinct CDR3 sequences, approximately 60% of them singletons. Study-level results: The fall in TCR beta diversity per million T cells was roughly linear with age. Strong correlation linked observed beta diversity and percent naive T cells. Naive CD4+ cells and diversity were both higher in long-lived donors than in aged donors.

The rearrangement joins TRBV2 to TRBJ1-1; D unresolved. The specimen was blood. The sequence came from a young man in good health. This CDR3 is CASRLGPRDTEAFF. Written as DNA, the CDR3 is TGTGCCAGCAGGTTAGGACCCCGGGACACTGAAGCTTTCTTT.